The 17 T cell receptor beta chains presented below share a single source sample, sequenced in a study of OX40 agonist ivuxolimab in advanced cancers. TCRdb's table, derived via immunoSEQ multiplex PCR, lists solely in-frame clones and lacks some. Of some 75,000 clones in the sample, about 88% were seen once. Sequences were derived from CD4+ or CD8+ T cells sorted from blood, sampled in a trial of the OX40 agonist ivuxolimab. The receptors here all came from an adult with an advanced solid tumor such as melanoma, head and neck, liver or kidney cancer.

The J gene is TRBJ2-1, the V gene TRBV7-3, with D perhaps TRBD2 (6 bases). Germline V gene sequence: CDR1 SGHTA, CDR2 FQGTGA. Trimming shortened V by 4 bases and J by 5 bases, and 15 bases separated the two germline ends. CDR3 length: 15 amino acids. The CDR3 loop is CASSSDGGANNEQFF. Written as DNA, the CDR3 is TGTGCCAGCAGCTCTGACGGGGGTGCTAACAATGAGCAGTTCTTC.

The rearrangement uses TRBV18 and TRBJ1-2, with D maybe TRBD1 (6 bases). CDR3 size: 15 residues. Germline-derived CDR1 and CDR2 are KGHSH and LQKENI. Trimming removed 0 bases at V and 6 bases at J, with 14 bases between. The CDR3 DNA is TGTGCCAGCTCACCACCCCCCCAGGGGAGTAATGGCTACACCTTC. This gives the protein CASSPPPQGSNGYTF. Based on the CDR3 plus reference TRBV18 and TRBJ1-2, the full variable domain is NAGVMQNPRHLVRRRGQEARLRCSPMKGHSHVYWYRQLPEEGLKFMVYLQKENIIDESGMPKERFSAEFPKEGPSILRIQQVVRGDSAAYFCASSPPPQGSNGYTFGSGTRLTVV.

This chain links TRBV19 with TRBJ1-6, with no clear D. Trimming took off 3 bases at V and 0 bases at J, with 6 bases between the two ends. Germline-derived CDR1 and CDR2 are LNHDA and SQIVND (reference sequence). This CDR3 has 15 residues. CDR3 protein: CASSMAGSYNSPLHF. The CDR3 DNA is TGTGCCAGTAGTATGGCGGGCTCCTATAATTCACCCCTCCACTTT. The full variable domain, in which reference TRBV19 and TRBJ1-6 provide the parts outside the CDR3, is DGGITQSPKYLFRKEGQNVTLSCEQNLNHDAMYWYRQDPGQGLRLIYYSQIVNDFQKGDIAEGYSVSREKKESFPLTVTSAQKNPTAFYLCASSMAGSYNSPLHFGNGTRLTVT.

The chain links TRBV5-6 to TRBJ1-1; 8 nucleotides match TRBD1. Trimming took 4 bases from V and 1 from J; bases not matched to a gene: 6. Germline-derived CDR1 and CDR2 are SGHDT and YYEEEE. The CDR3 loop spans 15 amino acids. The CDR3 DNA is TGTGCCAGCAGCCAACGGCAGGGGGCGAACACTGAAGCTTTCTTT. Its protein is CASSQRQGANTEAFF.

This clone was picked up one time. The rearrangement joins TRBV9 to TRBJ2-7; weak D call: TRBD2 (7 bases). The CDR3 has 15 residues. Trimming removed 2 bases from V and 8 bases from J, with 20 bases in between. Germline V gives CDR1 SGDLS, CDR2 YYNGEE. CDR3 sequence (DNA): TGTGCCAGCAGCGTGGGAGGGTACAGGGACCGCAAGCAGTACTTC. This gives the protein CASSVGGYRDRKQYF.

DNA of the CDR3: TGTGCCAGCAGTCCCGGTGGGATGGTAACCCTCCACTTT. Translation: CASSPGGMVTLHF. The V and J genes are TRBV7-2 and TRBJ1-6; no firm D call. CDR1 is SGHTA and CDR2 is FQGNSA in the germline V gene. The V and J ends lost 6 bases and 14 bases respectively, with 17 bases between them. This CDR3 has 13 amino acids.

The V gene is TRBV9, the J gene TRBJ2-2, with D unresolved. Per germline, CDR1 SGDLS and CDR2 YYNGEE. The CDR3 totals 14 residues. Trimming removed 3 bases from V and 0 bases from J, with 6 bases in between. In DNA form, the CDR3 reads TGTGCCAGCAGCGAAGTCGCGAACACCGGGGAGCTGTTTTTT. Protein product: CASSEVANTGELFF.

V and J are TRBV5-1 and TRBJ1-4, with 11 bases lining up with TRBD1. The length of the CDR3 is 18 residues. The V and J ends lost 0 bases and 9 bases, in that order; junction bases with no gene match: 13. CDR1 and CDR2 from the germline V gene are SGHRS and YFSETQ. CDR3 DNA: TGCGCCAGCAGCTTGGGTCGGGACAGGGGGTTCGAAGACAAAAAACTGTTTTTT. Translated, it gives CASSLGRDRGFEDKKLFF.

Here the CDR3 reads CASSQEEGRNSPLHF. Written as DNA, the CDR3 is TGCGCCAGCAGCCAAGAGGAGGGGAGGAATTCACCCCTCCACTTT. The chain carries TRBV4-1 and TRBJ1-6; a weak D match, TRBD1 (5 bases). Germline V lookup: CDR1 MGHRA, CDR2 YSYEKL. The CDR3 consists of 15 residues. Trimming removed 0 bases from V and 7 bases from J, with 10 bases in between.

This clone was detected once. The J gene is TRBJ2-2, the V gene TRBV9; TRBD1 aligns across 9 bases. This CDR3 is 15 amino acids long. Trimming took 5 bases from V and 3 from J; bases not matched to a gene: 5. CDR1 SGDLS and CDR2 YYNGEE come from the germline V gene. This chain's CDR3 is CASSSGTGHTGELFF. In DNA, the CDR3 is TGTGCCAGCAGTTCCGGGACAGGGCACACCGGGGAGCTGTTTTTT.

This chain joins TRBV6-1 and TRBJ1-6; the D gene is possibly TRBD1 (5 bases). CDR3 length equals 13 residues. Germline V CDR1 and CDR2: MNHNS, SASEGT. Trimming pared 11 bases from V and 6 bases from J, leaving 14 bases between. The CDR3 is CAGKGQFNSPLHF. The DNA for the CDR3 is TGTGCCGGTAAGGGGCAGTTTAATTCACCCCTCCACTTT.

V and J are TRBV9 and TRBJ2-3; 9 bases are shared with TRBD2. The CDR3 has 17 residues. Germline V gene sequence: CDR1 SGDLS, CDR2 YYNGEE. After removal of 0 bases from V and 6 bases from J, the junction contained 11 bases not matched to a gene. CDR3: CASSVDEATSGGDTQYF. The CDR3 DNA is TGTGCCAGCAGCGTAGATGAGGCGACTAGCGGAGGGGATACGCAGTATTTT.

This clone was found a few times. This chain connects TRBV2 to TRBJ1-2; D not resolved. CDR3 length: 12 residues. CDR1 SNHLY and CDR2 FYNNEI come from the germline V gene. The V end was cut by 5 bases, the J end by 10 bases, with 14 bases between. This chain's CDR3 is CASSPLFRSYTF. In DNA form, the CDR3 reads TGTGCCAGCAGTCCTCTGTTCCGATCCTACACCTTC.

The V gene is TRBV6-1, the J gene TRBJ1-5; tentative D call: TRBD1 (5 bases). Trimming pared 3 bases from V and 2 bases from J, leaving 11 bases between. The CDR3 sequence is 15 residues long. Looked up from germline, CDR1 is MNHNS and CDR2 is SASEGT. Here the CDR3 DNA reads TGTGCCAGCAGTGAGCGGGGCGGGCGCAATCAGCCCCAGCATTTT. Residues: CASSERGGRNQPQHF.

The rearrangement joins TRBV2 to TRBJ2-2; D may match TRBD1 or TRBD2 (5 bases each). Between the trimmed V and J ends, which lost 4 bases and 9 bases, there was a span of 12 bases. Per the germline V gene, CDR1 is SNHLY and CDR2 is FYNNEI. This CDR3 contains 13 residues. The CDR3 spells CASSVLGTRELFF. The CDR3 DNA reads TGTGCCAGCAGTGTTCTGGGGACCAGGGAGCTGTTTTTT.

CDR3 in amino acids: CACRGQRETQYF. The CDR3 nucleotides read TGTGCCTGTCGGGGTCAGCGGGAGACCCAGTACTTC. The chain employs TRBV6-4 and TRBJ2-5; D might be TRBD2 (5 bases). Germline V lookup: CDR1 MRHNA, CDR2 SNTAGT. The V end was cut by 11 bases, the J end by 5 bases, with 15 bases between. This CDR3 spans 12 amino acids.

This chain connects TRBV5-6 to TRBJ2-7; D gene ambiguous. CDR3 size: 15 residues. Germline CDR1 SGHDT, CDR2 YYEEEE. V was shortened by 3 bases and J by 2 bases, with 15 bases between the two germline ends. CDR3: CASSWTGRYPYEQYV. The CDR3 region has the DNA TGTGCCAGCAGCTGGACGGGCAGGTATCCCTACGAGCAGTACGTC.